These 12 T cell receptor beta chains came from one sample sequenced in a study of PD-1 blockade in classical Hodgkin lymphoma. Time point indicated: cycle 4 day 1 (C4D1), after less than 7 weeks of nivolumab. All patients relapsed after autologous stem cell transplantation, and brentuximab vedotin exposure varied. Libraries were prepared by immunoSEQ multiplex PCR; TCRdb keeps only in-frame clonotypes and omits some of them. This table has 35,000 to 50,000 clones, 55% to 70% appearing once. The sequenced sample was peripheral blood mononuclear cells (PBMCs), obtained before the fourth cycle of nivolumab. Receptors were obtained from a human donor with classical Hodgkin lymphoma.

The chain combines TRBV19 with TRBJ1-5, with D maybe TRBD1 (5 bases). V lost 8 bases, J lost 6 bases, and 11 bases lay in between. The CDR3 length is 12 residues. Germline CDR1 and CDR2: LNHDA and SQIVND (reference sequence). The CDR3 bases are TGTGCCAGTCAGGGATCTCCTCAGCCCCAGCATTTT. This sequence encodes CASQGSPQPQHF.

The CDR3 sequence is CATSTSDTIRRNEQFF. The CDR3 DNA sequence: TGTGCCACCAGCACTTCCGACACCATTAGGCGAAATGAGCAGTTCTTC. J is TRBJ2-1 and V is TRBV15; no definite D call. The V and J ends lost 4 bases and 7 bases respectively, with 20 bases between them. The CDR3 extends over 16 amino acids. CDR1 and CDR2 from the germline V gene are LNHNV and YYDKDF (reference sequence).

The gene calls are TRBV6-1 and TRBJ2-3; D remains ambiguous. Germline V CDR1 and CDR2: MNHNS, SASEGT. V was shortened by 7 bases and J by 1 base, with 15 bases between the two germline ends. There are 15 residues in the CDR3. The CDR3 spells CASTFNRGGTDTQYF. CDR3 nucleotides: TGTGCCAGCACCTTCAACAGAGGAGGCACAGATACGCAGTATTTT.

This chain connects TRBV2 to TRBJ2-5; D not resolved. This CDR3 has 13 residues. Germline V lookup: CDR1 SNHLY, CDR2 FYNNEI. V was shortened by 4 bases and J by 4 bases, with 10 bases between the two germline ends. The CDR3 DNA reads TGTGCCAGCAGTGGACGGTTGGGAGAGACCCAGTACTTC. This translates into CASSGRLGETQYF.

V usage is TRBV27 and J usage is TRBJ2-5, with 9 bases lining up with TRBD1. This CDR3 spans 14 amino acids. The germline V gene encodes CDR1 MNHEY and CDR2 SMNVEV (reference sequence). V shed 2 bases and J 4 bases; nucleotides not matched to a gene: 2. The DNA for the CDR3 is TGTGCCAGCAGTTTAGACAGGGGGGGAGAGACCCAGTACTTC. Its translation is CASSLDRGGETQYF.

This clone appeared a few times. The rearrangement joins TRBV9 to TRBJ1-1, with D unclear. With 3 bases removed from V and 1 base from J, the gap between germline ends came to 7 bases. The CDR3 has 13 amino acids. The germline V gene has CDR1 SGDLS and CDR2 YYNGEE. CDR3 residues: CASSGRENTEAFF. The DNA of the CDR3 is TGTGCCAGCAGCGGGAGGGAGAACACTGAAGCTTTCTTT. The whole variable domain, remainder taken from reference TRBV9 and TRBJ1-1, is DSGVTQTPKHLITATGQRVTLRCSPRSGDLSVYWYQQSLDQGLQFLIQYYNGEERAKGNILERFSAQQFPDLHSELNLSSLELGDSALYFCASSGRENTEAFFGQGTRLTVV.

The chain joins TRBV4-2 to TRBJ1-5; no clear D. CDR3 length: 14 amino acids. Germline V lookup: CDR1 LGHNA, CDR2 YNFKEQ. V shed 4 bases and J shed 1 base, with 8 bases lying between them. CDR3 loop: CASSPGQSNQPQHF. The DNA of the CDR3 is TGTGCCAGCAGCCCCGGGCAAAGCAATCAGCCCCAGCATTTT.

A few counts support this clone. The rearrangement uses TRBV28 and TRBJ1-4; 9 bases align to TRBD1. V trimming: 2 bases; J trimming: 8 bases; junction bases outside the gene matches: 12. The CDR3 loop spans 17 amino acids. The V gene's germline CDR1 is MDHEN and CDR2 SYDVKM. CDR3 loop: CASSLPWTGVGEEKLFF. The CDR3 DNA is TGTGCCAGCAGTTTACCATGGACAGGGGTTGGAGAGGAAAAACTGTTTTTT.

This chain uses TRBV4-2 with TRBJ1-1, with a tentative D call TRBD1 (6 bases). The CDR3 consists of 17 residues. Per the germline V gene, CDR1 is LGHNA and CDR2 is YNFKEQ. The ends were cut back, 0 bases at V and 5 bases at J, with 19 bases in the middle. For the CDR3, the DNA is TGTGCCAGCAGCCAAGAAAATGGGGGCAGGGTAGGAACTGAAGCTTTCTTT. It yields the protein CASSQENGGRVGTEAFF.

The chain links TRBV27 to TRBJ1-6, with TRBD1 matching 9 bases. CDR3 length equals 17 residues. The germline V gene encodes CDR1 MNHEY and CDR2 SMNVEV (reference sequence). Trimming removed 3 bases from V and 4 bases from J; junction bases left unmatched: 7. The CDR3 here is CASSFGGGTGYNSPLHF. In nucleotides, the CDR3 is TGTGCCAGCAGTTTCGGAGGGGGGACAGGGTATAATTCACCCCTCCACTTT.

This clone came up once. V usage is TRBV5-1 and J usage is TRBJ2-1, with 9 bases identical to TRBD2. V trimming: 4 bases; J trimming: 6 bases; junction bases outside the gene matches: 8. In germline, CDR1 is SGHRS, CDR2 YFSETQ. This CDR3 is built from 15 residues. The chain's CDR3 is CASSPEGLALNEQFF. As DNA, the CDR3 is TGCGCCAGCAGCCCGGAGGGACTAGCCCTCAATGAGCAGTTCTTC.

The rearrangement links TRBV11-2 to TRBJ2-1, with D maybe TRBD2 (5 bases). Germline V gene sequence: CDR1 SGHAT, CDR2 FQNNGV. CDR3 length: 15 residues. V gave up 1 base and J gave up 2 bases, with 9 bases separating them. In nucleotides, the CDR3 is TGTGCCAGCAGCTTAGTTCTAGCTACCTACAATGAGCAGTTCTTC. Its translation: CASSLVLATYNEQFF. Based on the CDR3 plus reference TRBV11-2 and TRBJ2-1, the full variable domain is EAGVAQSPRYKIIEKRQSVAFWCNPISGHATLYWYQQILGQGPKLLIQFQNNGVVDDSQLPKDRFSAERLKGVDSTLKIQPAKLEDSAVYLCASSLVLATYNEQFFGPGTRLTVL.